The T cell receptor (beta chain) under discussion was sequenced for a study of cytotoxic CD8 clonotypes in ibrutinib-treated CLL. Overall study: The subjects consisted of about eleven relapsed/refractory and over 14 treatment-naive individuals, with some 17 IGHV unmutated. By median roughly 69 months, approximately twelve had progressed and some 14 stayed remitted; responses had been 2 complete and roughly 25 partial. Regarding the study as a whole: Clonality increased with ibrutinib response but returned toward baseline at progression.

Between the trimmed V and J ends, which lost 0 bases and 12 bases, there was a span of 20 bases. Germline CDR1 and CDR2: SGDLS and YYNGEE. This CDR3 is built from 15 residues. The table came from immunoSEQ multiplex PCR; TCRdb's copy has only in-frame clones and leaves some out. The data hold about 57,000 clones, with over 55% observed a single time. In its sample, this clone was seen a few times. Its cognate antigen is unknown. The chain uses TRBV9 and TRBJ2-3; possibly TRBD1 for D (6 bases). The source was PBMCs, collected after 24 months of ibrutinib treatment. This receptor was obtained from a human donor with chronic lymphocytic leukemia. The CDR3 here is CASSVEWDTPQPQYF. CDR3 in DNA: TGTGCCAGCAGCGTAGAATGGGACACCCCGCAGCCACAGTATTTT.